Sequencing of this T cell receptor beta chain was carried out in a study of PD-L1 blockade in urothelial cancer. Study-level information: Between 0 and 3 chemotherapy regimens preceded treatment for each patient.

Produced via immunoSEQ multiplex PCR; TCRdb's table is partial and in-frame only. The sample records around 41,000 clones, 83% being singletons. Stated time point: peripheral blood 6 weeks after treatment start. Trimming removed 2 bases at V and 5 bases at J, with 10 bases between. The CDR3 has 14 residues. CDR1 SGHAT and CDR2 FQNNGV come from the germline V gene. The sample in question was PBMCs, obtained around atezolizumab (anti-PD-L1) treatment. This chain uses TRBV11-2 with TRBJ2-1, with D possibly being TRBD2 (6 bases). The source is a man aged 55 to 70 with urothelial cancer. As DNA, the CDR3 is TGTGCCAGCAGCTTAAATTTAGCGGACAATGAGCAGTTCTTC. Amino acid sequence: CASSLNLADNEQFF.